The subject of this entry is one TCR beta chain. Antigen specificity is unknown. Trimming took 2 bases from V and 2 from J; bases not matched to a gene: 7. CDR1 and CDR2 from the germline V gene are LGHNA and YNFKEQ. CDR3 length equals 16 residues. The treatment was: over 15 received Ad26.COV2.S at low or high dose, single or two shots; 5 received placebo; per-sample allocation not given. The investigators took samples on day 63 after the first vaccine or placebo injection. These data belong to a study of Ad26.COV2.S vaccination and SARS-CoV-2 variants. Study in general: Into the muscle, Ad26.COV2.S was dosed once or twice, 56 days apart.

Generated by immunoSEQ multiplex PCR, the TCRdb table keeps only in-frame clones and is missing some. The sample includes about 440,000 clones, around 90% of them seen just once. General study results and limits: Vaccine recipients and placebo recipients showed similar non-spike TCR breadth. Breadth and depth estimates from TCRs may understate total T cell responses.

The rearrangement joins TRBV4-2 to TRBJ2-3; 7 bases are a match to TRBD2. The starting material was peripheral blood, obtained in a trial of Ad26.COV2.S vaccine versus placebo. The receptor was derived from a person between 18 and 65 years old who received the Ad26.COV2.S COVID-19 vaccine or a placebo. CDR3 residues: CASSQTASGITDTQYF. In DNA, the CDR3 is TGTGCCAGCAGCCAAACGGCTAGCGGAATCACAGATACGCAGTATTTT.